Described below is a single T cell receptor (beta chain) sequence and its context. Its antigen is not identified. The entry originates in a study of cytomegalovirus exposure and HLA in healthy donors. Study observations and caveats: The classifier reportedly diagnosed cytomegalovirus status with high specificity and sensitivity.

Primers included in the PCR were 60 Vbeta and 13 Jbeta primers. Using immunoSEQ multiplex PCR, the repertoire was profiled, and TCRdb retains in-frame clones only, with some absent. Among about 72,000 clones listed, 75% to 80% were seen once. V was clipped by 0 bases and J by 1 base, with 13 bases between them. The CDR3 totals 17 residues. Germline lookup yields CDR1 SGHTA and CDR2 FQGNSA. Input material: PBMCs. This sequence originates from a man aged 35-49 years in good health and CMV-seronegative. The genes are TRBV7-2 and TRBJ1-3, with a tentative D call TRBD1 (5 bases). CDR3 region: CASSLAHRQFSGNTIYF. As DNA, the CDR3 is TGTGCCAGCAGCTTAGCCCACAGACAGTTTTCTGGAAACACCATATATTTT.